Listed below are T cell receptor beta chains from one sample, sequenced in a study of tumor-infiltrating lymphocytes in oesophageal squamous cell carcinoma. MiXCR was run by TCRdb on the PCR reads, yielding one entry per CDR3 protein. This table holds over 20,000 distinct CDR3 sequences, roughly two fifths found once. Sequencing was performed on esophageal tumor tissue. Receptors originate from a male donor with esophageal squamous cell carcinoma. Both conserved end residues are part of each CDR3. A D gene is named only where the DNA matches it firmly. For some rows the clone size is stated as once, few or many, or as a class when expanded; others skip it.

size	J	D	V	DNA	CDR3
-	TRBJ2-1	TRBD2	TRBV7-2	TGTGCCAGCAGCCGTCTAGCGGGAGAAAACGGTGAGCAGTTCTTC	CASSRLAGENGEQFF
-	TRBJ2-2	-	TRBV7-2	TGTGCCAGCAGCTTCTCCCAGGGGGGCACCGGGGAGCTGTTTTTT	CASSFSQGGTGELFF
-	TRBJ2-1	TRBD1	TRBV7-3	TGTGCCAGCAGCTCCCCGGACAGGGAAGAGCAGTTCTTC	CASSSPDREEQFF
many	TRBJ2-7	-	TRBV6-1	TGTGCCAGCAGTTCCGGGGAGTCCTACGAGCAGTACTTC	CASSSGESYEQYF
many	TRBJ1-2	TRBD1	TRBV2	TGTGCCAGCAGCGGGACAGGGTTGTGGTATGGCTACACCTTC	CASSGTGLWYGYTF
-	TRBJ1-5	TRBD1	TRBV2	TGTGTCAGCAGTGGGACAGGGGGCAATCAGCCCCAGCATTTT	CVSSGTGGNQPQHF
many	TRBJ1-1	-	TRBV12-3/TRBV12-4	TGTGCCAGCAGCCCCGTCCCGAACACTGAAGCTTTCTTT	CASSPVPNTEAFF
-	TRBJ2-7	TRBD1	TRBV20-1	TGCAGTGCTCCCTGGGACAGGCGCTCCTACGAGCAGTACTTC	CSAPWDRRSYEQYF
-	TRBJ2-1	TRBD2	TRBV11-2	TGTGCCAGCAGCTTAGGAGCGGGAGGGCGCCATCACAATGAGCAGTTCTTC	CASSLGAGGRHHNEQFF
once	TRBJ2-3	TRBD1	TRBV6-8	TGTGCCAGCAGTTACTCAGGGACAGTTCTCGAGCAGTATTTT	CASSYSGTVLEQYF
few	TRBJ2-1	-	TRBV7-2	TGTGCCAGCAGCCTGGGGGGACCCTCCGATGAGCAGTTCTTC	CASSLGGPSDEQFF
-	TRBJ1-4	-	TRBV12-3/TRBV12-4	TGTGCCAGCAGTTGGAGGGAGAGGGAAAAACTGTTTTTT	CASSWREREKLFF
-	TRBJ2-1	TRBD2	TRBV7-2	TGTGCCAGCAGCTCCTTGGAGGGACTAGCGATCTACAATGAGCAGTTCTTC	CASSSLEGLAIYNEQFF
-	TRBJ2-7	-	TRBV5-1	TGCGCCAGCAGCTTGGAAGAGGCCGAGCAGTACTTC	CASSLEEAEQYF
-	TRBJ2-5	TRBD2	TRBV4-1	TGCGCCAGCAGCCAACTGGGGACTAGCGAGTCTGGAGAGACCCAGTACTTC	CASSQLGTSESGETQYF
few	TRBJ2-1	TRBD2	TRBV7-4	TGTGCCAGCAGCAAACTAGCGGGAGTTATGGATGAGCAGTTCTTC	CASSKLAGVMDEQFF
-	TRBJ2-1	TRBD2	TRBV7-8	TGTGCCAGCAGCTCTTTTAGCGGGGGGGCCGTTAATGAGCAGTTCTTC	CASSSFSGGAVNEQFF
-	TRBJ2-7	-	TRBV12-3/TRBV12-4	TGTGCCAGCAGTTTGGGCGGCATCTACGAGCAGTACTTC	CASSLGGIYEQYF
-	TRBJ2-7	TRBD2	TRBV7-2	TGTGCCAGCAGCTTATCGATGGGAGGGTACAACGAGCAGTACTTC	CASSLSMGGYNEQYF
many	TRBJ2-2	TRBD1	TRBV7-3	TGTGCCAGCAGCAACGTACAGGGGGCCACGGGGGAGCTGTTTTTT	CASSNVQGATGELFF
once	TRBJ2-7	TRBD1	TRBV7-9	TGTGCCAGCAGACAGGGGGCGGGCAACGAGCAGTACTTC	CASRQGAGNEQYF
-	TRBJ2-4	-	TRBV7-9	TGTGCCAGCTCCCGGACAGTTCTCAAAAACATTCAGTACTTC	CASSRTVLKNIQYF
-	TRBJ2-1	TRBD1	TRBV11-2	TGTGCCAGCAGCCCTTGGACAGGGACCAATGAGCAGTTCTTC	CASSPWTGTNEQFF
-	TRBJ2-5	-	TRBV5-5	TGTGCCAGCAGCTTGGCTCGGCTTCAAGAGACCCAGTACTTC	CASSLARLQETQYF
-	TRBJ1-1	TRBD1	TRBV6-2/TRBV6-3	TGTGCCAGCAGTTACTCGGGGGCAGGGGGCTTAACTGAAGCTTTCTTT	CASSYSGAGGLTEAFF
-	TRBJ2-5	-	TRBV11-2	-	CASSPREAEGDEQFFGPGRETQYF
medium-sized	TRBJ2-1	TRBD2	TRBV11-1	TGTGCCAGCAGCTCTTTAGCGGGAGGCAACAATGAGCAGTTCTTC	CASSSLAGGNNEQFF
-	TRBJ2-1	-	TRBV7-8	TGTGCCAGCAGCTATCTGGCCCAACATGGTTCCTACAATGAGCAGTTCTTC	CASSYLAQHGSYNEQFF
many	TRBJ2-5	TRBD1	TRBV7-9	TGTGCCAGCAGCTTAATTTGGGCCCGGGACAGGGGTTTAGAGACCCAGTACTTC	CASSLIWARDRGLETQYF
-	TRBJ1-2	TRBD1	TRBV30	TGTGCGAGGACAGGGGGAAGGGACTATGGCTACACCTTC	CARTGGRDYGYTF
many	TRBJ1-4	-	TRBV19	TGTGCCTCCTCCCCGGGACAAGTTAATGAAAAACTGTTTTTT	CASSPGQVNEKLFF
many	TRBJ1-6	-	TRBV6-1	TGTGCCAGCAGCCACCCCCCCGGCGGCACCTATAATTCACCCCTCCACTTT	CASSHPPGGTYNSPLHF
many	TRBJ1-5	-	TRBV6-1	TGTGCCAGCCGGCCGGATTATAGCAATCAGCCCCAGCATTTT	CASRPDYSNQPQHF
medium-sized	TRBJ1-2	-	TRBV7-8	TGTGCCAGCAGCTTAGAGCTCGGGAGGAGTGGCTACACCTTC	CASSLELGRSGYTF
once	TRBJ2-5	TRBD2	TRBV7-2	TGTGCCAGCAGCTTAGTTCGGGGGGGCCGTGACCAAGAGACCCAGTACTTC	CASSLVRGGRDQETQYF
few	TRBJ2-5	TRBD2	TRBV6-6	TGTGCCAGCAGTAAAACTAGCGGGAGGAAGGAGACCCAGTACTTC	CASSKTSGRKETQYF
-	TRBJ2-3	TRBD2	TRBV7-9	TGTGCCAGCAGCTCCTTAGCGGGGGGCGAGGATACGCAGTATTTT	CASSSLAGGEDTQYF
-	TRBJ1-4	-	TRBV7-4	TGTGCCAGCAGCTACCACCAAGCAACTAATGAAAAACTGTTTTTT	CASSYHQATNEKLFF
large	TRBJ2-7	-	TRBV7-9	TGTGCCAGCGCTGGAGCCCGGACAGAAAAACCTGGGAGCGAGCAGTACTTC	CASAGARTEKPGSEQYF
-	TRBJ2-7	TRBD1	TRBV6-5	TGTGCCAGCAGTGAAGCCAGGGGGCGCAACTACGAGCAGTACTTC	CASSEARGRNYEQYF
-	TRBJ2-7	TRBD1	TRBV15	TGTGCCACCAGCAGAGTTACAGGGGGGTCCTACGAGCAGTACTTC	CATSRVTGGSYEQYF
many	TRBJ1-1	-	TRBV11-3	TGTGCCAGCAGCTTCTCGAGCGGCCGGATCAAAGCTTTCTTT	CASSFSSGRIKAFF
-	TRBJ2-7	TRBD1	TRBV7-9	TGTGCCAGCAGCTTTTTCCTCTTTGTGACCTCGAAGGACAGGGCCTACGAGCAGTACTTC	CASSFFLFVTSKDRAYEQYF
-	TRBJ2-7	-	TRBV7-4	TGTGCCAGCAGCTTGGACGGTCCCACAGATACGCAGTACTTC	CASSLDGPTDTQYF
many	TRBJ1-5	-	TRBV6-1	TGTGCCAGCAAACCGGGCTTAAATCAGCCCCAGCATTTT	CASKPGLNQPQHF
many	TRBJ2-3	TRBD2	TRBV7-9	TGTGCCAGCAGCTTAGGCGGGAGTGTAACTGATACGCAGTATTTT	CASSLGGSVTDTQYF
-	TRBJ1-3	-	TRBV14	TGTGCCAGCAGCCCGGGACTGATCTCTGGAAACACCATATATTTT	CASSPGLISGNTIYF
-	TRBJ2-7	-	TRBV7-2	TGTGCCAGCAGCTTAGGGACAGGGAGGGGCAATGAGCAGTACTTC	CASSLGTGRGNEQYF
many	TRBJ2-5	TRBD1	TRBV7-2	TGTGCCAGCAGCGCGTACAGGGGCGGGTGGCAAGAGACCCAGTACTTC	CASSAYRGGWQETQYF
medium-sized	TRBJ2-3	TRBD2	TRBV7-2	TGTGCCAGCAGCTTAAGCGGGAGGGCGTGGAATACGCAGTATTTT	CASSLSGRAWNTQYF
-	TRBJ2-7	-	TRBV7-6	TGTGCCAGCAGCCCGACAGCCACTTACTACGAGCAGTACTTC	CASSPTATYYEQYF
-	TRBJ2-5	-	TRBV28	TGTGCCAGCAGTTTCGGACACATAGAGACCCAGTACTTC	CASSFGHIETQYF
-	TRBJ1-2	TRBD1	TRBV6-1	TGTGCCAGCAAAGAAGGGGGCGGCCTTATCTATGGCTACACCTTC	CASKEGGGLIYGYTF
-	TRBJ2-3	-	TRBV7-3	TGTGCCAGCAGCTCCTACGGGGATACGCAGTATTTT	CASSSYGDTQYF
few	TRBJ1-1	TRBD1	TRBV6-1	TGTGTCAGCAGTGAAGCCGGACAGGGCAGGAGCACTGAAGCTTTCTTT	CVSSEAGQGRSTEAFF